This T cell receptor beta chain was identified in a study of cytomegalovirus exposure and HLA in healthy donors. V lost 4 bases, J lost 5 bases, and 1 base stayed unmatched. Germline V CDR1 and CDR2: SGHNT, YYREEE (reference sequence). The CDR3 loop spans 14 amino acids. A remark on this clone: Its antigen is not identified.

Both 60 Vbeta primers and 13 Jbeta primers went into the PCR. Sequencing was performed with immunoSEQ multiplex PCR; in TCRdb, only in-frame clones are kept and a portion is missing. Among fewer than 200,000 clones listed, about 79% were seen once. General study findings and limits: In an earlier analysis, productive rearrangement rates for most beta V segments clustered near 87% or 30%. Association with HLA alleles at 0.05 false discovery rate was found for 15,000 to 20,000 TCR beta sequences in a later analysis.

The source is a female donor in good health and CMV-seronegative. The genes are TRBV5-4 and TRBJ2-1, with 12 bases that match TRBD2. Sequencing was performed on PBMCs. This CDR3 reads CASSRTSGNNEQFF. The CDR3 DNA reads as TGTGCCAGCAGCCGGACTAGCGGGAACAATGAGCAGTTCTTC.